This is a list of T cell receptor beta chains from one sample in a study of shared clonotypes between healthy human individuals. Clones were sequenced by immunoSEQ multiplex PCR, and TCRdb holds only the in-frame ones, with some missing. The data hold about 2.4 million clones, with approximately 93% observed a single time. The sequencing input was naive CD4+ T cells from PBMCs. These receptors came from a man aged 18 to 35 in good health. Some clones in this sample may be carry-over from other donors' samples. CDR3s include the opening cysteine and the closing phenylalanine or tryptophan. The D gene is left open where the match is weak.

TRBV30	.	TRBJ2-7	TGTGCCTGGAGGTCCCCGGGACATCGCTACGAGCAGTACTTC	CAWRSPGHRYEQYF
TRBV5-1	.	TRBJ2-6	TGCGCCAGCAGCTTGGCGGGCCTTAGTGGGGCCAACGTCCTGACTTTC	CASSLAGLSGANVLTF
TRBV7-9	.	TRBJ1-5	TGTGCCAGCAGCTTAGAGACAGGATCAAGGAATCAGCCCCAGCATTTT	CASSLETGSRNQPQHF
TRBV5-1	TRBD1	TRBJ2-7	TGCGCCAGCAGCTCCCCGGGACAGGCTACCTACGAGCAGTACTTC	CASSSPGQATYEQYF
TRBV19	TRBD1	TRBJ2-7	TGTGCCAGTAGTCTAAGGACAGGGGGCCTACCTAGCTCCTACGAGCAGTACTTC	CASSLRTGGLPSSYEQYF
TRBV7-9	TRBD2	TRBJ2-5	TGTGCCAGCAGTCTCCCACTAGCGGGAGCGCCTAGGGGAGAGACCCAGTACTTC	CASSLPLAGAPRGETQYF
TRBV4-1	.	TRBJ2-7	TGCGCCAGCAGCCCGTGGGGGACGGAGCAGTACTTC	CASSPWGTEQYF
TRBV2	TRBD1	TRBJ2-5	TGTGCCAGTCAAAGCGACAGGGGGCGGTCAGAGACCCAGTACTTC	CASQSDRGRSETQYF
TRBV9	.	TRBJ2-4	TGTGCCAGCAGACGCCAGGGTAGCAACATTCAGTACTTC	CASRRQGSNIQYF
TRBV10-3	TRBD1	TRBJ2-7	TGTGCCATCACCTCCGGGACAGAGTCCTACGAGCAGTACTTC	CAITSGTESYEQYF